This T cell receptor beta chain derives from a study of cytomegalovirus exposure and HLA in healthy donors. PCR involved 60 Vbeta and 13 Jbeta primers. TCRdb's copy holds only in-frame clones and misses some; the assay was immunoSEQ multiplex PCR. The data show some 170,000 clones, 80% to 90% seen once. Findings and limits, study-wide: What TCR beta sequences reportedly achieved was accurate prediction of HLA-A and HLA-B alleles in most subjects.

About this clone: Its antigen is unknown. One end of the junction is discordant with germline, which a read error may explain. The sample has other DNA sequences that encode this CDR3 too.

Germline CDR1 is SGDLS and CDR2 is YYNGEE. This CDR3 contains 16 residues. The gene calls are TRBV9 and TRBJ2-3; perhaps TRBD2 as D (7 bases). The clonotype was recovered from a woman in her twenties or thirties in good health and CMV-seropositive. Sequencing used PBMCs. The DNA for the CDR3 is TGCGCCAGCAGCGTACCGACTTCGGGGGGCCCAGATACGCAGTATTTT. This encodes CASSVPTSGGPDTQYF.